This section outlines one T cell receptor beta chain sequence together with its context. Its antigen is undetermined. One junction end disagrees with the germline gene, perhaps due to a read error. The data belong to a study of cytomegalovirus exposure and HLA in healthy donors. Study as a whole: Within an early data release were 80 million to 90 million unique TCRs drawn from HLA-typed donors.

General study results and limits: In an earlier analysis, most TCR beta V segments were productive about 87% or about 30% of the time.

As for the donors, each was a healthy bone marrow donor. Germline V gene sequence: CDR1 MNHNS, CDR2 SASEGT. This CDR3 has 13 residues. Researchers ran the PCR with 60 Vbeta and 13 Jbeta primers. Measured with immunoSEQ multiplex PCR; TCRdb has only the in-frame clones, and not every one. The sample has some 110,000 clones, approximately 85% seen once. The TCR comes from a man between 50 and 59 years old in good health and CMV-seronegative. This chain uses TRBV6-1 with TRBJ1-2, with TRBD1 as a possible D gene (6 bases). Sequenced material: PBMCs. The CDR3 region is CASSESGGYRYTF. The CDR3 bases are TGTGCCAGCAGTGAATCGGGGGGCTATCGCTACACCTTC.